These 5 T cell receptor beta chains originate from one sample sequenced in a study of blood T cell repertoires in COVID-19. Method: immunoSEQ multiplex PCR; TCRdb's copy keeps in-frame clones and lacks some. The sample yields about 180,000 clones, approximately 86% seen once. Sequenced input: peripheral blood. These receptor sequences come from a man in his fifties with active or convalescent COVID-19.

The chain recombines TRBV4-3 with TRBJ1-2, with D unresolved. This CDR3 comprises 14 residues. Germline V gene data show CDR1 as LGHNA and CDR2 as YSLEER. The V end was cut by 0 bases, the J end by 3 bases, with 8 bases between. CDR3 loop: CASSQDQSHYGYTF. The CDR3, as DNA: TGCGCCAGCAGCCAAGATCAGTCCCACTATGGCTACACCTTC.

The rearrangement uses TRBV5-6 and TRBJ2-1; 13 positions match TRBD2. V gave up 0 bases and J gave up 6 bases; unmatched junction bases: 6. The CDR3 runs to 17 residues. Per the germline V gene, CDR1 is SGHDT and CDR2 is YYEEEE. CDR3 nucleotides: TGTGCCAGCAGCTTGGGGGCGGGACTAGCGGGATCCAATGAGCAGTTCTTC. Its translation: CASSLGAGLAGSNEQFF.

The chain has TRBV4-2 and TRBJ2-3, with 10 bases matching TRBD2. This CDR3 has 18 amino acids. Looked up from germline, CDR1 is LGHNA and CDR2 is YNFKEQ. With V trimmed by 4 bases and J by 0 bases, 10 bases remained unmatched. CDR3 residues: CASSLGLAGEASTDTQYF. The CDR3 nucleotides read TGTGCCAGCAGCCTAGGGCTAGCGGGGGAAGCTAGCACAGATACGCAGTATTTT.

The CDR3 loop reads CASSFIPSSMGETQYF. CDR3 DNA sequence: TGTGCCAGCAGCTTTATACCGTCTAGTATGGGAGAGACCCAGTACTTC. This chain links TRBV7-2 with TRBJ2-5, with no clear D. Germline V gives CDR1 SGHTA, CDR2 FQGNSA. Trimming shortened V by 3 bases and J by 4 bases, and 18 bases separated the two germline ends. This CDR3 comprises 16 residues. Drawing the rest from reference TRBV7-2 and TRBJ2-5, the complete variable domain is GAGVSQSPSNKVTEKGKDVELRCDPISGHTALYWYRQSLGQGLEFLIYFQGNSAPDKSGLPSDRFSAERTGGSVSTLTIQRTQQEDSAVYLCASSFIPSSMGETQYFGPGTRLLVL.

The V gene is TRBV6-1, the J gene TRBJ2-3; D is unclear. The germline V gene has CDR1 MNHNS and CDR2 SASEGT. V was trimmed by 3 bases and J by 5 bases, leaving 15 bases between them. The CDR3 is made up of 15 amino acids. The CDR3 DNA reads as TGTGCCAGCAGTGATCCAGGCTACCTGATAGATACGCAGTATTTT. It translates to CASSDPGYLIDTQYF.